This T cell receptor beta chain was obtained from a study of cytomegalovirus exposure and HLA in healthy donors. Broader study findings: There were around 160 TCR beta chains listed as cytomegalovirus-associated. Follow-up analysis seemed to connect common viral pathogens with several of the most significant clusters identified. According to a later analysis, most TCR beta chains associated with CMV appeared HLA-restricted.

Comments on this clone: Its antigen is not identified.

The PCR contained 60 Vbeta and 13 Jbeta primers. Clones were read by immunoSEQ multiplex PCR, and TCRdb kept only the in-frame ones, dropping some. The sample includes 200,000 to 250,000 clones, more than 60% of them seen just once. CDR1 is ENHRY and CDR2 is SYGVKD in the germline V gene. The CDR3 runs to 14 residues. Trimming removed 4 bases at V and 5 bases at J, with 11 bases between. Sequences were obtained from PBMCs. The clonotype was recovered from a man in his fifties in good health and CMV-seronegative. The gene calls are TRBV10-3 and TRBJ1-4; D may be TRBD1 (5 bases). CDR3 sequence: CAISGAGKNEKLFF. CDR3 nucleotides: TGTGCCATCAGTGGTGCAGGGAAAAATGAAAAACTGTTTTTT.